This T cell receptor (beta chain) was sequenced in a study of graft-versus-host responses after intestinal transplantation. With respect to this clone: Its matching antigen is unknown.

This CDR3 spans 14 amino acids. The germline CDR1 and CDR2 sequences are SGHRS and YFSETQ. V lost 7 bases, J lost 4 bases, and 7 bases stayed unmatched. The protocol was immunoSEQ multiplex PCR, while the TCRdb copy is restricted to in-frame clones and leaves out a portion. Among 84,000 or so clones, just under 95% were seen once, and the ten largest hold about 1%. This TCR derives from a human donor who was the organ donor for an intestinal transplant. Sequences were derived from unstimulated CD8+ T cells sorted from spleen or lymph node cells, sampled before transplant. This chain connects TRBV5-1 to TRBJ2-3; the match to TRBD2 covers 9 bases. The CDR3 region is CASYGGGAPDTQYF. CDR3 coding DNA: TGCGCCAGCTACGGCGGGGGGGCCCCAGATACGCAGTATTTT.